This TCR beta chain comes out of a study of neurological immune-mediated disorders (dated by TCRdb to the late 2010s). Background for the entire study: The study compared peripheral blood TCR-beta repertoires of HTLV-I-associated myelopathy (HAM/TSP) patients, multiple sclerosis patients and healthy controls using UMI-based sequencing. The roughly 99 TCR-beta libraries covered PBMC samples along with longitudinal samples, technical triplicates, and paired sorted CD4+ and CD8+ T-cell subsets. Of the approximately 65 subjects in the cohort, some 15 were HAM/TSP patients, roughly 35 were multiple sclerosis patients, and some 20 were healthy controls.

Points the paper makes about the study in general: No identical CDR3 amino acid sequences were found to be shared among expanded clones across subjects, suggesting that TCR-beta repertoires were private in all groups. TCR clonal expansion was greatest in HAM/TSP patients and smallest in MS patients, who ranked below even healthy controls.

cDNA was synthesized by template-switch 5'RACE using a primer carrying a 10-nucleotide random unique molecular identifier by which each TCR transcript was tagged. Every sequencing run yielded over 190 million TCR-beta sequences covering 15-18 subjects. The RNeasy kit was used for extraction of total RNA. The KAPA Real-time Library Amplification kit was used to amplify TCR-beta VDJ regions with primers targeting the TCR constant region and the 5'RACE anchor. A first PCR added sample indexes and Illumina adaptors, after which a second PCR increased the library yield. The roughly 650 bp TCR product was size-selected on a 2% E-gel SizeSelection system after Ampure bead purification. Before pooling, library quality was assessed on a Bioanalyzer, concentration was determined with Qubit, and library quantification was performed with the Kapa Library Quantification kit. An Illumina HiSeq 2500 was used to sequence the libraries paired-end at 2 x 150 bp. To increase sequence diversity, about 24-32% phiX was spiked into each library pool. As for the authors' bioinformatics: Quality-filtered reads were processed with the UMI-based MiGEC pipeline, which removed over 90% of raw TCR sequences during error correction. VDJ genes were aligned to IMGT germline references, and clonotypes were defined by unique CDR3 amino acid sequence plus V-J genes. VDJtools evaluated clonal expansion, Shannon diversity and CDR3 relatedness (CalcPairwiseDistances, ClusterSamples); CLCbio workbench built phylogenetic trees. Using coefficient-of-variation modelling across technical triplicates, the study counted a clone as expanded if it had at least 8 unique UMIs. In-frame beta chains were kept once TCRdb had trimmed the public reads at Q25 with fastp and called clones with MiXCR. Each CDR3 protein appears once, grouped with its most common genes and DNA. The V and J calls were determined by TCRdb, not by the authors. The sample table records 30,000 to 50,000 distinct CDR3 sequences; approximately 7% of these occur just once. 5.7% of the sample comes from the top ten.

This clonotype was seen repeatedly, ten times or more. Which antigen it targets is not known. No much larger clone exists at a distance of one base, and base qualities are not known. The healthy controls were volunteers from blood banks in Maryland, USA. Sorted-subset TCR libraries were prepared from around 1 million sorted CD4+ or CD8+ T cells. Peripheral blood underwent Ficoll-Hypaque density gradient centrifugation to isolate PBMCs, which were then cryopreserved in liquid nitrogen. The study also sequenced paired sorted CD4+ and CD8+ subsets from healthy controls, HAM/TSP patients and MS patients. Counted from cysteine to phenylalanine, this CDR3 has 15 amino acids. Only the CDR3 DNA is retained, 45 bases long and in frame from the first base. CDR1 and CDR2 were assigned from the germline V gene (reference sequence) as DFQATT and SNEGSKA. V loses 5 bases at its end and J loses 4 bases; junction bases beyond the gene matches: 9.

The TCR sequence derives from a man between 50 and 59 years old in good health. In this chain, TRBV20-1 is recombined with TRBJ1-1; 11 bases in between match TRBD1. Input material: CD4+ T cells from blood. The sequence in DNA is TGCAGTGCTGGACGGACAGGGGGCCAGGGCACTGAAGCTTTCTTT. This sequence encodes CSAGRTGGQGTEAFF.